Listed below are T cell receptor beta chains from one sample, sequenced in a study of blood T cell repertoires in COVID-19. This table comes from immunoSEQ multiplex PCR, and its TCRdb copy is limited to in-frame clones, with some not included. The sample yields 650,000 to 800,000 clones, over 80% seen once. The sample taken for sequencing was peripheral blood. These TCRs come from a woman aged 18-30 years with acute or convalescent COVID-19. Both conserved end residues are part of each CDR3. The D gene is left open where the match is weak. Size tells how often a clone was seen (once, few, many) or the class of an expanded clone, and some rows leave it out.

TRBD1	TRBJ1-4	TRBV5-1	once	TGCGCCAGCAGCAAAGGGACAGGGGGCGAAGAAAAACTGTTTTTT	CASSKGTGGEEKLFF
TRBD1	TRBJ2-7	TRBV27	few	TGTGCCAGCAGTTGGGGGACAGGGGGTACCTACGAGCAGTACTTC	CASSWGTGGTYEQYF
TRBD1	TRBJ1-2	TRBV6-5	NA	TGTGCCAGCAGGACACAGGGGGCGCTCACCTATGGCTACACCTTC	CASRTQGALTYGYTF
TRBD1	TRBJ1-1	TRBV6-1	few	TGTGCCAGCAGTGAACGGTCAAGTCCCCTTCGCCGGACAGGGCTGACTGAAGCTTTCTTT	CASSERSSPLRRTGLTEAFF
TRBD1	TRBJ1-2	TRBV6-5	NA	TGTGCCAGCAGTACCCGGACAGGGGGATATGGCTACACCTTC	CASSTRTGGYGYTF
TRBD1	TRBJ1-2	TRBV29-1	NA	TGCAGCGTTGAAAACCTGGGGACAGGGGGCTCGAACTATGGCTACACCTTC	CSVENLGTGGSNYGYTF
NA	TRBJ1-4	TRBV4-2	NA	TGTGCCAGCAGCCAAGGAAGTTCGGGTAATGAAAAACTGTTTTTT	CASSQGSSGNEKLFF
TRBD1	TRBJ1-2	TRBV2	NA	TGTGCCAGCAGTGAAGACAGGGGATCCTCGTGGGGCTACACCTTC	CASSEDRGSSWGYTF
NA	TRBJ2-6	TRBV3-1/TRBV3-2	NA	TGTGCCAGCAGCCTCAGGAGGGAAGATATTTTCTCTGGGGCCAACGTCCTGACTTTC	CASSLRREDIFSGANVLTF
NA	TRBJ1-1	TRBV21-1	NA	TGTGCCAGCAGCAAAGGAGGGAGGGACCTGTTTGTCACTGAAGCTTTCTTT	CASSKGGRDLFVTEAFF
NA	TRBJ2-1	TRBV11-2	NA	TGTGCCAGCAGCTTAGAGCGGGGTCCTGAGCAGTTCTTC	CASSLERGPEQFF
NA	TRBJ2-7	TRBV4-2	once	TGTGCCAGCAGCCAAGATGGCCCAAACTACGAGCAGTACTTC	CASSQDGPNYEQYF
NA	TRBJ2-7	TRBV18	NA	TGTGCCAGCTCACCGGGACACAACTTAATCTACGAGCAGTACTTC	CASSPGHNLIYEQYF
NA	TRBJ1-5	TRBV10-1	few	TGCGCCAGCAGCCTCGACAGCAGCAATCAGCCCCAGCATTTT	CASSLDSSNQPQHF
TRBD2	TRBJ2-2	TRBV13	NA	TGTGCCAGCAGCGTAACCGGGACTAGCGGTTTCACCGGGGAGCTGTTTTTT	CASSVTGTSGFTGELFF
NA	TRBJ1-2	TRBV10-3	NA	TGTGCCATTCGGGGAAACGTGGACTATGGCTACACCTTC	CAIRGNVDYGYTF
NA	TRBJ1-2	TRBV6-5	once	TGTGCCAGCAGTCCCGGGACACATGGCTACACCTTC	CASSPGTHGYTF
NA	TRBJ2-1	TRBV29-1	NA	TGCAGCGTTGAATCGGTCCCGGGCAGGGCGGATAATGAGCAGTTCTTC	CSVESVPGRADNEQFF
NA	TRBJ1-2	TRBV4-1	NA	TGCGCCAGCAGCCCGTTGGGAGAGGGGGATAACTATGGCTACACCTTC	CASSPLGEGDNYGYTF
NA	TRBJ1-6	TRBV5-1	NA	TGCGCCAGCAGCTTGGCCGGCAGGGCAGGATCACCCCTCCACTTT	CASSLAGRAGSPLHF
NA	TRBJ1-2	TRBV25-1	once	TGTGCCAGCAGTGAAATAGACAAAGGGGGATATGGCTACACCTTC	CASSEIDKGGYGYTF
NA	TRBJ1-1	TRBV6-5	NA	TGTGCCAGCAGTTACAACGAGGGGAACACTGAAGCTTTCTTT	CASSYNEGNTEAFF